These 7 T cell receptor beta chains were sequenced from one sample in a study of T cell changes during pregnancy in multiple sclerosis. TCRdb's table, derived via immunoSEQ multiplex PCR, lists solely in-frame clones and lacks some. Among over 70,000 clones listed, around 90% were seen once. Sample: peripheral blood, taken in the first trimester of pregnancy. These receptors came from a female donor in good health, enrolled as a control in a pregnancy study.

The CDR3 spells CATSREGQGAPGNEQFF. The DNA for the CDR3 is TGTGCCACCAGCAGAGAGGGGCAGGGGGCGCCCGGGAATGAGCAGTTCTTC. The genes are TRBV15 and TRBJ2-1, with 8 bases that match TRBD1. V was clipped by 0 bases and J by 7 bases; unmatched bases: 11. The germline V gene has CDR1 LNHNV and CDR2 YYDKDF (reference sequence). The CDR3 sequence is 17 residues long.

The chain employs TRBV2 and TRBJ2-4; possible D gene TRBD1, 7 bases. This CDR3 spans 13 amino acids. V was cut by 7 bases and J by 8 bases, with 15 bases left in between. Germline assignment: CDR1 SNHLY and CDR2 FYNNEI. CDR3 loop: CASNSDREDIQYF. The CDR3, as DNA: TGTGCCAGCAACTCAGACAGGGAGGACATTCAGTACTTC.

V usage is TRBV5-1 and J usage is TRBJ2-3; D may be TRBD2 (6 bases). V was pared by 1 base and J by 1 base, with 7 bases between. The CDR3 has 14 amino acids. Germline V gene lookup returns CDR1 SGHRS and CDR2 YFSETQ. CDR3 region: CASSLRRGTDTQYF. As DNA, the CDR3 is TGCGCCAGCAGCTTGAGGAGGGGCACAGATACGCAGTATTTT.

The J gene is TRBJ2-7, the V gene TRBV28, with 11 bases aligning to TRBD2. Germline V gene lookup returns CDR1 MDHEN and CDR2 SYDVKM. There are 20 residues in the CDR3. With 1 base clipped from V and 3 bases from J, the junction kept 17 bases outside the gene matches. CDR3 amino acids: CASSLFHPQRRLAGRYEQYF. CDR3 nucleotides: TGTGCCAGCAGTTTATTCCACCCCCAACGAAGACTAGCGGGACGCTACGAGCAGTACTTC. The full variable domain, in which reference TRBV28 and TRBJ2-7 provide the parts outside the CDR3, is DVKVTQSSRYLVKRTGEKVFLECVQDMDHENMFWYRQDPGLGLRLIYFSYDVKMKEKGDIPEGYSVSREKKERFSLILESASTNQTSMYLCASSLFHPQRRLAGRYEQYFGPGTRLTVT.

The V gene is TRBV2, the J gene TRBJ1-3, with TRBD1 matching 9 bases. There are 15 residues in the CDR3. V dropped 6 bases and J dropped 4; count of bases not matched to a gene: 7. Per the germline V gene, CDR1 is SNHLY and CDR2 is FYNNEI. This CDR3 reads CASRHRTGEGNTIYF. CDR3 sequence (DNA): TGTGCCAGCAGGCATCGGACAGGGGAGGGAAACACCATATATTTT.

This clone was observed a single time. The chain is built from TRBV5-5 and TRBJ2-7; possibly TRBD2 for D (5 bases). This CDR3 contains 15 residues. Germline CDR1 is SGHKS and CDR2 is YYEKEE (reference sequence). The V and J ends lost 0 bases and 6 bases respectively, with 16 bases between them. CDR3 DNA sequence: TGTGCCAGCAGCTTGGTGAGGGAGAGGCTAAGCGAGCAGTACTTC. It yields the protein CASSLVRERLSEQYF.

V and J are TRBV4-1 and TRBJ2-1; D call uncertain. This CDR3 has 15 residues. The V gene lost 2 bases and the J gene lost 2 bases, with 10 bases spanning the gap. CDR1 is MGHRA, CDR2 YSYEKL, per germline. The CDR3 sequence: CASSQNSGAYNEQFF. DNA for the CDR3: TGCGCCAGCAGCCAAAACTCTGGAGCCTACAATGAGCAGTTCTTC.